The 22 T cell receptor beta chains reported below all come from one sample, sequenced in a study of siplizumab effects on memory and regulatory T cells. Data came from immunoSEQ multiplex PCR; TCRdb stores just in-frame clones and leaves some out. The table lists some 52,000 clones, around 97% of them singletons. The sample was naive CD4+ T cells sorted from blood. These receptors were obtained from a human donor in good health.

As DNA, the CDR3 is TGTGCCAGCAGTGAATCCCCAGCGGAGACCCAGTACTTC. Its translation is CASSESPAETQYF. The rearrangement links TRBV6-1 to TRBJ2-5; D unclear. Per the germline V gene, CDR1 is MNHNS and CDR2 is SASEGT. The germline V and J ends were trimmed by 2 bases and 5 bases, with 9 bases remaining between them. This CDR3 contains 13 residues.

The V call is TRBV7-3, the J call TRBJ1-6; D is possibly TRBD1 (6 bases). The CDR3 runs 22 residues. Germline CDR1 SGHTA, CDR2 FQGTGA. Trimming left V 2 bases short and J 3 bases short, with 29 bases between. For the CDR3, the DNA is TGTGCCAGCAGCTTATTGTGGAACTTAGGGGGGTTTCTCAGCCACTATAATTCACCCCTCCACTTT. Its protein product is CASSLLWNLGGFLSHYNSPLHF.

V and J are TRBV30 and TRBJ2-5; no definite D call. The CDR3 loop spans 11 amino acids. Trimming pared 3 bases from V and 2 bases from J, leaving 4 bases between. The germline CDR1 and CDR2 sequences are GTSNPN and SVGIG (reference sequence). CDR3 in amino acids: CAWRDQETQYF. The CDR3 bases are TGTGCCTGGAGAGATCAAGAGACCCAGTACTTC.

The chain couples TRBV15 to TRBJ1-5; possible D gene TRBD1, 6 bases. The CDR3 has 15 residues. Deletions cut 3 bases from V and 4 bases from J, with 13 bases between. CDR1 and CDR2 from the germline V gene are LNHNV and YYDKDF (reference sequence). The CDR3 protein is CATSSLRTENQPQHF. As DNA, the CDR3 is TGTGCCACCAGCAGTTTAAGGACAGAAAATCAGCCCCAGCATTTT.

CDR3: CATSPGELFF. DNA for the CDR3: TGTGCCACGTCCCCCGGGGAGCTGTTTTTT. This chain connects TRBV6-5 to TRBJ2-2; D is unresolved. The CDR3 sequence is 10 residues long. Germline V gene data show CDR1 as MNHEY and CDR2 as SVGAGI. V dropped 10 bases and J dropped 6 bases, with 6 bases sitting between them.

This chain uses TRBV6-5 with TRBJ2-7; 7 bases fit TRBD2. The CDR3 totals 15 residues. The germline V gene encodes CDR1 MNHEY and CDR2 SVGAGI. With V trimmed by 0 bases and J by 3 bases, 5 bases remained unmatched. In DNA, the CDR3 is TGTGCCAGCAGTTACTCTAGCGGGCCTATCTACGAGCAGTACTTC. It encodes CASSYSSGPIYEQYF.

This sequence joins TRBV4-1 and TRBJ1-5, with a tentative D call TRBD1 (5 bases). Germline V CDR1 and CDR2: MGHRA, YSYEKL. Trimming took off 1 base at V and 4 bases at J, with 20 bases between the two ends. This CDR3 contains 18 residues. CDR3 protein: CASSQGARGEVGNQPQHF. CDR3 sequence (DNA): TGCGCCAGCAGCCAAGGGGCCCGGGGGGAAGTTGGGAATCAGCCCCAGCATTTT.

The chain joins TRBV6-1 to TRBJ2-1; 9 bases agree with TRBD2. V lost 4 bases, J lost 1 base, and 2 bases stayed unmatched. CDR1 and CDR2 (germline): MNHNS, SASEGT. The CDR3 extends over 15 amino acids. The CDR3 coding sequence is TGTGCCAGCAGTGTAGCGGGAGAGTCCTACAATGAGCAGTTCTTC. This gives the protein CASSVAGESYNEQFF.

This chain uses TRBV5-4 with TRBJ2-7; possibly TRBD2 for D (5 bases). This CDR3 has 15 residues. Germline V gene data show CDR1 as SGHNT and CDR2 as YYREEE (reference sequence). V lost 4 bases, J lost 3 bases, and 17 bases lay in between. CDR3 bases: TGTGCCAGCAGCCCCTGGGAGAGGTTAGGCTACGAGCAGTACTTC. Its protein is CASSPWERLGYEQYF.

The rearrangement uses TRBV4-2 and TRBJ1-2; 7 bases match TRBD1. Unmatched junction bases numbered 2, after V lost 3 bases and J lost 1 base. CDR1 is LGHNA and CDR2 is YNFKEQ in the germline V gene. The CDR3 is made up of 14 amino acids. The CDR3 loop reads CASSHSGGNYGYTF. DNA for the CDR3: TGTGCCAGCAGCCACTCAGGGGGTAACTATGGCTACACCTTC.

The chain is built from TRBV10-3 and TRBJ1-2, with 8 bases identical to TRBD1. CDR3 length: 16 amino acids. Germline CDR1 ENHRY, CDR2 SYGVKD. V was clipped by 4 bases and J by 3 bases; unmatched bases: 10. CDR3 sequence reads: CAISGTRGRDDYGYTF. The CDR3 DNA reads as TGTGCCATCAGTGGGACCAGGGGGCGCGACGACTATGGCTACACCTTC.

This sequence joins TRBV12-5 and TRBJ1-5; TRBD1 agrees at 10 bases. Losses at the gene ends were 1 base for V and 5 bases for J; bases not matched to a gene: 8. The CDR3 is made up of 17 amino acids. Germline V lookup: CDR1 LGHNT, CDR2 FRNRAP. The CDR3 reads CASGLARTGGGDQPQHF. The DNA for the CDR3 is TGTGCTAGTGGTTTGGCTCGGACAGGGGGAGGCGATCAGCCCCAGCATTTT. Complete variable domain (other parts from reference TRBV12-5 and TRBJ1-5): DARVTQTPRHKVTEMGQEVTMRCQPILGHNTVFWYRQTMMQGLELLAYFRNRAPLDDSGMPKDRFSAEMPDATLATLKIQPSEPRDSAVYFCASGLARTGGGDQPQHFGDGTRLSIL.

The V gene is TRBV4-1, the J gene TRBJ1-5, with 9 bases identical to TRBD1. Germline loops: CDR1 MGHRA, CDR2 YSYEKL. This CDR3 spans 17 amino acids. Unmatched junction bases numbered 9, after V lost 4 bases and J lost 2 bases. Here the CDR3 DNA reads TGCGCCAGCAGCCCCCGTATGGGACAGGGTGGCAATCAGCCCCAGCATTTT. Its translation: CASSPRMGQGGNQPQHF.

This chain connects TRBV30 to TRBJ1-6; D not certain. Trimming left V 4 bases short and J 1 base short, with 14 bases between. The germline gives CDR1 GTSNPN, CDR2 SVGIG (reference sequence). The CDR3 is 16 amino acids. CDR3 sequence: CAWTFATGSYNSPLHF. The DNA for the CDR3 is TGTGCCTGGACGTTCGCAACGGGGTCCTATAATTCACCCCTCCACTTT.

V usage is TRBV2 and J usage is TRBJ2-1; 8 nucleotides align to TRBD2. The V and J ends lost 5 bases and 5 bases, in that order; junction bases with no gene match: 8. The CDR3 spans 15 residues. CDR1 is SNHLY and CDR2 is FYNNEI in the germline V gene. The CDR3 nucleotides are TGTGCCAGCAGTTACGGGACTAGTCCTAACAATGAGCAGTTCTTC. Translating gives CASSYGTSPNNEQFF.

V is TRBV28 and J is TRBJ2-3; 8 positions match TRBD2. This CDR3 region has 13 residues. Germline V gene sequence: CDR1 MDHEN, CDR2 SYDVKM. J was trimmed by 9 bases and V by 2 bases; bases with no gene match: 4. DNA of the CDR3: TGTGCCAGCAGTTTAAGCGGGAGAAACACGCAGTATTTT. It encodes CASSLSGRNTQYF.

The chain has TRBV7-6 and TRBJ1-1; possible D gene TRBD1, 6 bases. Germline CDR1 is SGHVS and CDR2 is FNYEAQ. The CDR3 length is 15 residues. Trimming stripped 2 bases from V and 3 bases from J, with 13 bases between. The CDR3 sequence is CASSLKEGGYTEAFF. Here the CDR3 DNA reads TGTGCCAGCAGCTTAAAGGAGGGGGGGTACACTGAAGCTTTCTTT.

With respect to this clone: The junction and the germline gene differ at one end; a read error may be behind it. This chain uses TRBV19 with TRBJ2-2; maybe TRBD2 (6 bases). The CDR3 has 16 residues. CDR1 is LNHDA, CDR2 SQIVND, per germline (reference sequence). DNA for the CDR3: TGTGCCAGTAGTATAGATTTGGCGGGATTCACCGCGGAGCTGTTTTTT. Its protein is CASSIDLAGFTAELFF.

The chain carries TRBV4-2 and TRBJ1-1; a possible D gene is TRBD1 (5 bases). V gave up 4 bases and J gave up 1 base, with 13 bases separating them. Germline values: CDR1 LGHNA, CDR2 YNFKEQ. The CDR3 is 15 residues long. CDR3 amino acids: CASSLGEGKNTEAFF. Written as DNA, the CDR3 is TGTGCCAGCAGCCTGGGGGAGGGGAAGAACACTGAAGCTTTCTTT.

This clone has only one observation. This chain connects TRBV7-2 to TRBJ2-6; D is unresolved. V was shortened by 4 bases and J by 0 bases, with 1 base between the two germline ends. The length of the CDR3 is 13 residues. From germline, CDR1 is SGHTA and CDR2 FQGNSA. CDR3: CASSYSGANVLTF. CDR3 bases: TGTGCCAGCAGCTACTCTGGGGCCAACGTCCTGACTTTC.

This clone has a single count. CDR3 loop: CASSKGPSGRRADTQYF. For the CDR3, the DNA is TGTGCCAGCAGCAAAGGACCTAGCGGGAGACGGGCAGATACGCAGTATTTT. The genes are TRBV21-1 and TRBJ2-3; TRBD2 is the table's D call and was not checked against the DNA. TRBV21-1 has pseudogene status. The CDR3 is 17 amino acids.

This sequence joins TRBV12-5 and TRBJ2-7; D not certain. This CDR3 has 11 residues. V dropped 7 bases and J dropped 3 bases, with 7 bases sitting between them. The germline CDR1 and CDR2 sequences are LGHNT and FRNRAP. Here the CDR3 DNA reads TGTGCTAGTGCCAAAGACTACGAGCAGTACTTC. Its translation is CASAKDYEQYF. The whole variable domain, filled in from reference TRBV12-5 and TRBJ2-7, reads DARVTQTPRHKVTEMGQEVTMRCQPILGHNTVFWYRQTMMQGLELLAYFRNRAPLDDSGMPKDRFSAEMPDATLATLKIQPSEPRDSAVYFCASAKDYEQYFGPGTRLTVT.